This TCR beta chain is from a study of OX40 agonist ivuxolimab in advanced cancers. The method was immunoSEQ multiplex PCR; TCRdb's version includes in-frame clones alone and lacks a portion of them. This repertoire shows approximately 28,000 clones, about 89% found once; its top ten account for roughly a tenth. This CDR3 spans 13 amino acids. Between the trimmed V and J ends, which lost 3 bases and 9 bases, there was a span of 12 bases. Germline-derived CDR1 and CDR2 are MNHEY and SMNVEV (reference sequence). The source is an adult with an advanced solid tumor such as melanoma, head and neck, liver or kidney cancer. The gene calls are TRBV27 and TRBJ2-1, with D tentatively TRBD1 or TRBD2 (6 bases each). This material consisted of CD4+ or CD8+ T cells sorted from blood, taken in a trial of the OX40 agonist ivuxolimab. CDR3 coding DNA: TGTGCCAGCAGTTTGCAACAGGGACTTGAGCAGTTCTTC. Translation: CASSLQQGLEQFF.